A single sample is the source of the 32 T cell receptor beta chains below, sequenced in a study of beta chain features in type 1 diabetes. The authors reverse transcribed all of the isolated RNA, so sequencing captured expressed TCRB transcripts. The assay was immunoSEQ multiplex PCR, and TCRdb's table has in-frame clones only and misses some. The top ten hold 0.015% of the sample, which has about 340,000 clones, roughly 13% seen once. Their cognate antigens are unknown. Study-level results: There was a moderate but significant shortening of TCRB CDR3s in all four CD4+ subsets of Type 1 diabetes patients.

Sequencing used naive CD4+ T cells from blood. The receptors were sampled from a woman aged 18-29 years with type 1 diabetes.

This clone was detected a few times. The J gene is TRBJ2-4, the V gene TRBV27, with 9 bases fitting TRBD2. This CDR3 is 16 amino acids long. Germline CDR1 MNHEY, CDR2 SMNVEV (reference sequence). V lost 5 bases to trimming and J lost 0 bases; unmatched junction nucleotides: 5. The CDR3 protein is CASSHTSGRAKNIQYF. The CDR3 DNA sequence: TGTGCCAGCAGTCACACTAGCGGGCGAGCCAAAAACATTCAGTACTTC.

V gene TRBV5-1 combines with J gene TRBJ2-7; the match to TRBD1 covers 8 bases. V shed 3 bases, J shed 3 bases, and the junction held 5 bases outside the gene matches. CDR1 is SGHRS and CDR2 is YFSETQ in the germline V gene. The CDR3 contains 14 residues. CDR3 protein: CASSWGTGDYEQYV. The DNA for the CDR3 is TGCGCCAGCAGCTGGGGGACAGGAGACTACGAGCAGTACGTC.

CDR3 amino acids: CAWRPPGLVAEQFF. CDR3 in DNA: TGTGCCTGGAGACCCCCGGGACTAGTGGCAGAGCAGTTCTTC. The chain recombines TRBV30 with TRBJ2-1; 8 nucleotides agree with TRBD2. The CDR3 covers 14 residues. Germline loops: CDR1 GTSNPN, CDR2 SVGIG (reference sequence). Trimming removed 3 bases from V and 10 bases from J; junction bases left unmatched: 11.

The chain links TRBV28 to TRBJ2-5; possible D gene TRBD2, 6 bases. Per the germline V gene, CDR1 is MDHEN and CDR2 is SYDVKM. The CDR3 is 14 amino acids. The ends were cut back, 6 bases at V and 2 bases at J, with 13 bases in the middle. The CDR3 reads CASRSSGSQETQYF. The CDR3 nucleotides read TGTGCCAGCAGATCAAGCGGGTCGCAAGAGACCCAGTACTTC.

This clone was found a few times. CDR3 in DNA: TGCGCCAGCAGCCCCTCAGAAGGACTAGCGGGAGTGCGGTTCTTC. It encodes CASSPSEGLAGVRFF. V usage is TRBV4-3 and J usage is TRBJ2-1; 13 positions agree with TRBD2. This CDR3 is built from 15 residues. V shed 4 bases and J 15 bases; nucleotides not matched to a gene: 12. In germline, CDR1 is LGHNA, CDR2 YSLEER.

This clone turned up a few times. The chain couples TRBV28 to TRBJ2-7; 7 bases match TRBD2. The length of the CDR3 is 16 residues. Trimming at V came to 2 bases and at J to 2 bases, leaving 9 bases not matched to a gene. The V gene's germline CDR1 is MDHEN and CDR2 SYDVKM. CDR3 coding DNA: TGTGCCAGCAGTTTAGGGGGACTACCCCTAACCTACGAGCAGTACTTC. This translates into CASSLGGLPLTYEQYF.

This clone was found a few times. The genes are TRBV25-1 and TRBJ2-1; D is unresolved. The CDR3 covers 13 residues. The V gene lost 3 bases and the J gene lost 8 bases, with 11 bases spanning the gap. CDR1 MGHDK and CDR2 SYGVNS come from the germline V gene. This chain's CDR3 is CASSDDSLHEQFF. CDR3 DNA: TGTGCCAGCAGTGATGACTCCCTCCATGAGCAGTTCTTC.

The DNA of the CDR3 is TGTGCCAGCAGCTCGGGACTAGCGGGAGCAGATACGCAGTATTTT. Translating gives CASSSGLAGADTQYF. The J gene is TRBJ2-3, the V gene TRBV7-9; the match to TRBD2 covers 14 bases. This CDR3 is built from 15 residues. With V trimmed by 4 bases and J by 4 bases, 1 base remained unmatched. Per germline, CDR1 SEHNR and CDR2 FQNEAQ (reference sequence).

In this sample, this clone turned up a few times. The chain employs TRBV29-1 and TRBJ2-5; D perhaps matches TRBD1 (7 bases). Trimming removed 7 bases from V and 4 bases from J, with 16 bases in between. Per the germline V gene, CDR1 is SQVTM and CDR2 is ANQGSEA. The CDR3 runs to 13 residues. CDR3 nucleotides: TGCAGCGCCGAGGCAGGGGGAGGAGAGACCCAGTACTTC. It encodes CSAEAGGGETQYF.

The CDR3: CASSAGTAQETQYF. In DNA form, the CDR3 reads TGTGCCAGCTCAGCCGGGACAGCACAAGAGACCCAGTACTTC. The genes are TRBV18 and TRBJ2-5; TRBD1 aligns across 7 bases. The CDR3 totals 14 residues. The V segment lost 5 bases and the J segment 2 bases; nucleotides outside the gene matches: 5. Germline V gives CDR1 KGHSH, CDR2 LQKENI.

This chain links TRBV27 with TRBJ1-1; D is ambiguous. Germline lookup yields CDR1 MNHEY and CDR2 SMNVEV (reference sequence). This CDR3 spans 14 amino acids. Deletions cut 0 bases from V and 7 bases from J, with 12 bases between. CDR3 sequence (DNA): TGTGCCAGCAGTTTATCTAGATCCTACGGTGAAGCTTTCTTT. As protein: CASSLSRSYGEAFF.

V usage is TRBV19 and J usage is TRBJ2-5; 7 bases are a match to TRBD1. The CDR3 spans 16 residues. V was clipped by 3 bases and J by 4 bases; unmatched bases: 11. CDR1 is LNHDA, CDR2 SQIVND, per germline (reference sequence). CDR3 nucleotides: TGTGCCAGTAGTATGCCCGTTGGACACAGGGGAGAGACCCAGTACTTC. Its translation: CASSMPVGHRGETQYF.

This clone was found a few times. This CDR3 reads CASSLRLADTGELFF. CDR3 nucleotide sequence: TGTGCCAGCAGCCTCCGACTAGCGGACACCGGGGAGCTGTTTTTT. The chain links TRBV5-4 to TRBJ2-2, with 9 bases aligning to TRBD2. CDR3 length: 15 amino acids. Germline V gene sequence: CDR1 SGHNT, CDR2 YYREEE (reference sequence). V shed 4 bases, J shed 3 bases, and the junction held 4 bases outside the gene matches.

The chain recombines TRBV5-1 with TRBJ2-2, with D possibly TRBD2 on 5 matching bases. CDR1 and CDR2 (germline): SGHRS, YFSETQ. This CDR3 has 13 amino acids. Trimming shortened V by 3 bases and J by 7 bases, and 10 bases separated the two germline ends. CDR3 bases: TGCGCCAGCAGCTATTCCGAGGGCGGGGAGCTGTTTTTT. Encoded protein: CASSYSEGGELFF.

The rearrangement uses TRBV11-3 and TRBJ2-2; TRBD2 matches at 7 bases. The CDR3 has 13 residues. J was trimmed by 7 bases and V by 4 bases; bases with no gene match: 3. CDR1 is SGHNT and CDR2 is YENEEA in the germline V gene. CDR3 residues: CASSSLADGELFF. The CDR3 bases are TGTGCCAGCAGCTCTCTAGCGGACGGGGAGCTGTTTTTT.

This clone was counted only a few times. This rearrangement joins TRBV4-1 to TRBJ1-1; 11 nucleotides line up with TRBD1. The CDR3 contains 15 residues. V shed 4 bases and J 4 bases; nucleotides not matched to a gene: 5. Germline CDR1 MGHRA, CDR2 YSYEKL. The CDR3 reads CASSRGQGAFTEAFF. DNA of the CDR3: TGCGCCAGCAGCCGCGGACAGGGGGCTTTCACTGAAGCTTTCTTT.

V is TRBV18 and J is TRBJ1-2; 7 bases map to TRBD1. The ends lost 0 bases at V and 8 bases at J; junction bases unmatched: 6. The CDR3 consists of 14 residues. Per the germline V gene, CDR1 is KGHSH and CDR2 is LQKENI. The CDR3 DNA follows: TGTGCCAGCTCACCACCAGACAGGGCGCGGGGCTACACCTTC. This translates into CASSPPDRARGYTF.

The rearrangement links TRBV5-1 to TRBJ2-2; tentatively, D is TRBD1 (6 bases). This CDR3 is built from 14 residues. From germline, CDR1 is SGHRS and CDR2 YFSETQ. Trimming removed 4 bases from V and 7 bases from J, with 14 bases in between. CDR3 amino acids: CASSTQDSVGELFF. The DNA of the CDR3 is TGCGCCAGCAGCACCCAGGACAGCGTCGGGGAGCTGTTTTTT.

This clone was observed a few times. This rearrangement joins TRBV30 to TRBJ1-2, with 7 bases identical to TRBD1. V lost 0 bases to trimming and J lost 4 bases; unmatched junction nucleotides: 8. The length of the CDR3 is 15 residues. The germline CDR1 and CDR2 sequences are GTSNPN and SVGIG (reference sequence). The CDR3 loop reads CAWSVRGTVSYGYTF. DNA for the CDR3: TGTGCCTGGAGTGTAAGAGGGACAGTGTCCTATGGCTACACCTTC.

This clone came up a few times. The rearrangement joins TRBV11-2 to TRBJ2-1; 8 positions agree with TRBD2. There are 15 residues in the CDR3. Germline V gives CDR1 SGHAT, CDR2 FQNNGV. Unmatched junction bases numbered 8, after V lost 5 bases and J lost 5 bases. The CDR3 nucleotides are TGTGCCAGCAGCACTACCGGGACTAGTCACAATGAGCAGTTCTTC. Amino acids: CASSTTGTSHNEQFF.

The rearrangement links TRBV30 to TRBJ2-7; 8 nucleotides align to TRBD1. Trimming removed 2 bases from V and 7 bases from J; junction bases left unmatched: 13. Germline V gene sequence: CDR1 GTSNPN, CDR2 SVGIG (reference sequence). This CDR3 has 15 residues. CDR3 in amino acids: CAWSSPGTGWWEQYF. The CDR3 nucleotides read TGTGCCTGGAGTAGCCCCGGGACAGGATGGTGGGAGCAGTACTTC.

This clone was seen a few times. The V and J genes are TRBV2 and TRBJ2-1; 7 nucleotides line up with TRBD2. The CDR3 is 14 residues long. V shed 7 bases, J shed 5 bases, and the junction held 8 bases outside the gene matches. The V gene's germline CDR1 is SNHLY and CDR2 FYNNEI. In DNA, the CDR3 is TGTGCCAGCATAGGCCTAGCGGACAACAATGAGCAGTTCTTC. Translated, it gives CASIGLADNNEQFF. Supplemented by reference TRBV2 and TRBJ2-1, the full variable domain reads EPEVTQTPSHQVTQMGQEVILRCVPISNHLYFYWYRQILGQKVEFLVSFYNNEISEKSEIFDDQFSVERPDGSNFTLKIRSTKLEDSAMYFCASIGLADNNEQFFGPGTRLTVL.

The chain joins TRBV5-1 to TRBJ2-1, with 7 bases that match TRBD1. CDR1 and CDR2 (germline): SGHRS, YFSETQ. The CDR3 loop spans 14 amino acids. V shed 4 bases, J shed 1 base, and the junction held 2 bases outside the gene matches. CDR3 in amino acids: CASSETGSYNEQFF. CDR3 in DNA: TGCGCCAGCAGCGAGACAGGGTCCTACAATGAGCAGTTCTTC.

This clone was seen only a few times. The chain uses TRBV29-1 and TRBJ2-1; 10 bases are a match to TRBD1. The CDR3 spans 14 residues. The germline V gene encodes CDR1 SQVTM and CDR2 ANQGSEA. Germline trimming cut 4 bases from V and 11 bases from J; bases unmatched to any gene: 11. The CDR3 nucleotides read TGCAGCGTTGGCCGGACAGGGGGAGGACGTAAGCAGTTCTTC. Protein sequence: CSVGRTGGGRKQFF.

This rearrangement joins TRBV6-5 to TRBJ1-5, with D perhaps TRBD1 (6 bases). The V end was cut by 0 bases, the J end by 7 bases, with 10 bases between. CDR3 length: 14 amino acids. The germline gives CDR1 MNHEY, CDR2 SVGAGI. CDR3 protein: CASSYSAGTQPQHF. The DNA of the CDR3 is TGTGCCAGCAGTTACTCCGCCGGGACACAGCCCCAGCATTTT.

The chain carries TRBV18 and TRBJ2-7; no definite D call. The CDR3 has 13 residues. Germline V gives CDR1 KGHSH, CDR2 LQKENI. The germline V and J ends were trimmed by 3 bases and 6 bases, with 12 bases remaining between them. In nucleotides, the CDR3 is TGTGCCAGCTCACCCCCGTCAGTCACCGAGCAGTACTTC. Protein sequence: CASSPPSVTEQYF.

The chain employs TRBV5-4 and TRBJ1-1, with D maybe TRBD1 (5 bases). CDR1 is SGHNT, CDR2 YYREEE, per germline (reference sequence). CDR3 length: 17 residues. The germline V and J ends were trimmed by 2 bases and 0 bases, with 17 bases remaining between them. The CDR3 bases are TGTGCCAGCAGCTTCCGACAGCTCTTTTCGATGAACACTGAAGCTTTCTTT. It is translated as CASSFRQLFSMNTEAFF.

The CDR3 nucleotides read TGCGCCAGCGCGGGACAGGGTGAGGTAGCTTTCTTT. It codes for CASAGQGEVAFF. The chain uses TRBV4-1 and TRBJ1-1; 9 bases match TRBD1. J gave up 10 bases and V 8 bases, and 8 bases lay outside the gene matches. There are 12 residues in the CDR3. The germline V gene has CDR1 MGHRA and CDR2 YSYEKL.

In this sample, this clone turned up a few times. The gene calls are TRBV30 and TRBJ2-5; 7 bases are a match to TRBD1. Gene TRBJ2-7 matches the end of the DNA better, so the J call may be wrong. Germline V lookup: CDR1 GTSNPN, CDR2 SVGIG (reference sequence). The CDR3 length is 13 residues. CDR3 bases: TGTGCCTGGAGTGCTGACAGGGCGTACGAGCAGTACTTC. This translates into CAWSADRAYEQYF.

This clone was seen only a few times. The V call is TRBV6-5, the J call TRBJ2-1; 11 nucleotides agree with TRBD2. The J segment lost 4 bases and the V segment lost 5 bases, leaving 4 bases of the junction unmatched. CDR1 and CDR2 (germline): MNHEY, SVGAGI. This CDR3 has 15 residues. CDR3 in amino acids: CASSRTSGRYNEQFF. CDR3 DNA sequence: TGTGCCAGCAGTCGGACTAGCGGGCGTTACAATGAGCAGTTCTTC.

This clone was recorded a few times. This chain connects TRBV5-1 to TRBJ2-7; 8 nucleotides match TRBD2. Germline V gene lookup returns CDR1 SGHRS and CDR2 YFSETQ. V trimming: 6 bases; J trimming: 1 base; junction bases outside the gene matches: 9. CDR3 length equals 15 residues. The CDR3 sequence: CASKTFSGTSYEQYF. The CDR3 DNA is TGCGCCAGCAAAACTTTTAGCGGGACTTCCTACGAGCAGTACTTC.

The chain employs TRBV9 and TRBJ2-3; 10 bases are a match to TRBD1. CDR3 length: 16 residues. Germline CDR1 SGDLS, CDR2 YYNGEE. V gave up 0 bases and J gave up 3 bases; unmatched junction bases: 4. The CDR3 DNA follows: TGTGCCAGCAGCGTAGAACGGGGACAGGGGACAGATACGCAGTATTTT. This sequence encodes CASSVERGQGTDTQYF.